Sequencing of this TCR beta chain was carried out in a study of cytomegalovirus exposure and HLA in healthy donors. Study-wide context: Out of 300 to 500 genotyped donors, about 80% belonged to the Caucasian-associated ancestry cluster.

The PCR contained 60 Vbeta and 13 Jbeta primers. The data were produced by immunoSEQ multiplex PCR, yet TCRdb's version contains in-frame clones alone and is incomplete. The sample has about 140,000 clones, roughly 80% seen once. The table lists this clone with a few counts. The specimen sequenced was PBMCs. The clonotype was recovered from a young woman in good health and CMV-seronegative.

The CDR3 DNA sequence: TGTGCCAGCTCACCAGGCGGGGGCCAGGCGGTCCCCATTTTCTTT. Its protein is CASSPGGGQAVPIFF. The gene calls are TRBV18 and TRBJ1-1; TRBD1 might be the D (6 bases). V was clipped by 2 bases and J by 13 bases, with 23 bases between them. The germline V gene has CDR1 KGHSH and CDR2 LQKENI. This CDR3 spans 15 amino acids.